The clone carrying this T cell receptor beta chain has just one count. Antigen specificity is unknown. The data are from a study of shared clonotypes between healthy human individuals. Study conclusions and caveats: With few donors, the genetic and exposure-history diversity represented was limited. Investigators expected sequencing depth to affect clonotype sharing among donors.

TCRdb's copy holds only in-frame clones and misses some; the assay was immunoSEQ multiplex PCR. Of 2 million to 2.5 million clones listed, 92% are singletons. Germline values: CDR1 SGHTA, CDR2 FQGNSA. The CDR3 extends over 16 amino acids. Trimming cost V 1 base and J 2 bases; bases outside gene matches: 6. Sequenced material: naive CD4+ T cells from PBMCs. Subset: CD45RA+ positively selected. The chain combines TRBV7-2 with TRBJ2-3, with TRBD2 matching 7 bases. The sequence was obtained from a man younger than 35 in good health. Some clones in this sample may be carry-over from other donors' samples. CDR3 sequence reads: CASSLGLADNTDTQYF. The CDR3 region has the DNA TGTGCCAGCAGCTTAGGTCTAGCGGACAACACAGATACGCAGTATTTT.